This is a list of T cell receptor beta chains from one sample in a study of cytomegalovirus exposure and HLA in healthy donors. The protocol was immunoSEQ multiplex PCR, while the TCRdb copy is restricted to in-frame clones and leaves out a portion. The sample contains some 240,000 clones, over 80% of which appear only once. Specimen: PBMCs. These receptors all come from a woman between 18 and 29 years old in good health and CMV-seronegative. CDR3s include the opening cysteine and the closing phenylalanine or tryptophan. The order of the fields is J gene, CDR3 length, D gene, clone size, V gene, CDR3 DNA, CDR3 protein. The D gene is left open where the match is weak. Not every row has a clone size; where given, it reads once, few, many or a size class.

TRBJ1-2 | 13 | NA | NA | TRBV29-1 | TGCAGCGTTGAACTGGCGGCTAACTATGGCTACACCTTC | CSVELAANYGYTF
TRBJ2-1 | 14 | TRBD2 | NA | TRBV4-2 | TGTGCCACCCGCCTAGCGGGGGGGCGGGATGAGCAGTTCTTC | CATRLAGGRDEQFF
TRBJ2-5 | 14 | NA | NA | TRBV18 | TGTGCCAGCTCAGCAACAGTTTCCGAAGAGACCCAGTACTTC | CASSATVSEETQYF
TRBJ1-4 | 13 | NA | few | TRBV28 | TGTGCCAGCGGCCCCGAGCTCAATGAAAAACTGTTTTTT | CASGPELNEKLFF
TRBJ2-3 | 15 | TRBD2 | NA | TRBV6-1 | TGTGCCAGCAGTGATCGCGGGAGGGCCGTAGATACGCAGTATTTT | CASSDRGRAVDTQYF
TRBJ1-1 | 12 | NA | NA | TRBV6-5 | TGTGCCAGCAGTTACCGCCAGGGTGAAGCTTTCTTT | CASSYRQGEAFF
TRBJ1-1 | 14 | TRBD1 | NA | TRBV2 | TGTGCCAGCAGCCTGACAGGGGGAGATACTGAAGCTTTCTTT | CASSLTGGDTEAFF
TRBJ2-3 | 11 | NA | NA | TRBV4-1 | TGCGCCAGCAGCCAAGGGGATACGCAGTATTTT | CASSQGDTQYF
TRBJ2-3 | 15 | NA | NA | TRBV15 | TGTGCCACCACCTCATGGGGCGAGGGCACAGATACGCAGTATTTT | CATTSWGEGTDTQYF
TRBJ1-4 | 14 | TRBD1 | NA | TRBV2 | TGTGCCAGCAGTGAGGACAGGGGGACGGAAAAACTGTTTTTT | CASSEDRGTEKLFF
TRBJ1-5 | 14 | NA | NA | TRBV11-2 | TGTGCCAGCAGCTTGGAGGGCAGCAATCAGCCCCAGCATTTT | CASSLEGSNQPQHF